A single sample gave rise to the 30 T cell receptor beta chains below, sequenced in a study of cytomegalovirus exposure and HLA in healthy donors. PCR primers comprised 60 Vbeta and 13 Jbeta primers. Data came from immunoSEQ multiplex PCR; TCRdb stores just in-frame clones and leaves some out. The data contain some 97,000 clones, approximately 68% of them singletons. The sequenced sample was PBMCs. Receptors were obtained from a woman aged 18-29 years in good health and CMV-seropositive.

By its share, this clone is medium-sized. The V gene is TRBV6-5, the J gene TRBJ2-7; possibly TRBD1 for D (5 bases). Trimming cost V 2 bases and J 6 bases, with 11 bases left between them. The germline CDR1 and CDR2 sequences are MNHEY and SVGAGI. The CDR3 extends over 13 amino acids. CDR3 DNA sequence: TGTGCCAGCAGTTACCCGGACACTGGCGAGCAGTACTTC. Translated, it gives CASSYPDTGEQYF.

The chain is built from TRBV29-1 and TRBJ2-7; perhaps TRBD2 as D (6 bases). V was cut by 0 bases and J by 3 bases, with 15 bases left in between. Germline V lookup: CDR1 SQVTM, CDR2 ANQGSEA. The CDR3 spans 15 residues. This chain's CDR3 is CSVEEAGEVFYEQYF. The CDR3 coding sequence is TGCAGCGTTGAAGAGGCTGGGGAGGTATTCTACGAGCAGTACTTC.

V gene TRBV7-6 combines with J gene TRBJ2-2, with TRBD1 matching 9 bases. V shed 3 bases and J 6 bases; nucleotides not matched to a gene: 5. The CDR3 is 15 amino acids. Germline V gene sequence: CDR1 SGHVS, CDR2 FNYEAQ. The CDR3 DNA is TGTGCCAGCAGCTTCCGGGACAGGGTGGCCGGGGAGCTGTTTTTT. It is translated as CASSFRDRVAGELFF.

This clone was seen a few times. This chain uses TRBV5-1 with TRBJ2-2, with a tentative D call TRBD1 (6 bases). Trimming pared 4 bases from V and 1 base from J, leaving 8 bases between. From germline, CDR1 is SGHRS and CDR2 YFSETQ. CDR3 length: 14 amino acids. The CDR3 region is CASSPQGNTGELFF. The CDR3 DNA follows: TGCGCCAGCAGCCCACAGGGGAACACCGGGGAGCTGTTTTTT.

Comment on this clone: Relative to the germline gene, one junction end is altered; a read error may explain this. The chain has TRBV7-2 and TRBJ1-1; D unclear. The CDR3 contains 11 residues. CDR1 is SGHTA and CDR2 is FQGNSA in the germline V gene. The CDR3 DNA is TGTGCCAGCAGCCAGAACAGTGAAGCTTTCTTT. It yields the protein CASSQNSEAFF.

V gene TRBV5-1 combines with J gene TRBJ2-2; D is possibly TRBD1 (6 bases). Trimming removed 7 bases from V and 9 bases from J, with 19 bases in between. From germline, CDR1 is SGHRS and CDR2 YFSETQ. CDR3 length: 14 residues. This CDR3 reads CASGVGRGNWELFF. DNA of the CDR3: TGCGCCAGCGGGGTTGGCAGGGGAAACTGGGAGCTGTTTTTT.

The chain is built from TRBV28 and TRBJ1-4, with 12 bases lining up with TRBD1. Germline V gene lookup returns CDR1 MDHEN and CDR2 SYDVKM. The CDR3 is 14 residues long. Trimming at V came to 5 bases and at J to 7 bases, leaving 2 bases not matched to a gene. The CDR3 DNA reads as TGTGCCAGCAGTGGGACAGGGGGCGTTGAAAAACTGTTTTTT. It is translated as CASSGTGGVEKLFF.

The chain combines TRBV30 with TRBJ2-1; tentative D call: TRBD2 (6 bases). Germline values: CDR1 GTSNPN, CDR2 SVGIG (reference sequence). This CDR3 spans 13 amino acids. V dropped 2 bases and J dropped 11 bases, with 16 bases sitting between them. The CDR3 loop reads CAWSPPEGRKQFF. The CDR3 DNA follows: TGTGCCTGGAGTCCCCCGGAGGGGCGTAAGCAGTTCTTC.

This clone was detected only a few times. The chain recombines TRBV6-5 with TRBJ2-7, with TRBD1 identical over 8 bases. V shed 4 bases, J shed 3 bases, and the junction held 8 bases outside the gene matches. In germline, CDR1 is MNHEY, CDR2 SVGAGI. The CDR3 runs to 15 residues. CDR3 coding DNA: TGTGCCAGCAGTTTGGGACAGGCGAATATCTACGAGCAGTACTTC. Translating gives CASSLGQANIYEQYF.

This clone was detected once. The V and J genes are TRBV9 and TRBJ2-3, with 12 bases identical to TRBD2. Germline CDR1 and CDR2: SGDLS and YYNGEE. The trim removed 2 bases at V and 4 bases at J, leaving 8 bases unmatched. The CDR3 covers 17 residues. The CDR3, as DNA: TGTGCCAGCAGCGTCGCTAGCGGGAGGGCCGGGGCAGATACGCAGTATTTT. This encodes CASSVASGRAGADTQYF.

The DNA for the CDR3 is TGTGCCAGCAGCAACACAGGGTTAGAGACCCAGTACTTC. This sequence encodes CASSNTGLETQYF. The rearrangement joins TRBV6-1 to TRBJ2-5, with D possibly matching TRBD1 (6 bases). V was cut by 6 bases and J by 4 bases, with 12 bases left in between. Per germline, CDR1 MNHNS and CDR2 SASEGT. This CDR3 is built from 13 residues.

The sample holds one count of this clone. The chain is built from TRBV7-9 and TRBJ1-2; D is perhaps TRBD1 (6 bases). Germline V gene data show CDR1 as SEHNR and CDR2 as FQNEAQ (reference sequence). V shed 6 bases and J shed 3 bases, with 17 bases lying between them. CDR3 length equals 15 residues. CDR3: CASRPDSQGHYGYTF. The CDR3 bases are TGTGCCAGCAGACCCGATTCACAGGGTCACTATGGCTACACCTTC.

This clone came up a few times. The chain carries TRBV6-5 and TRBJ1-5; D is unresolved. The CDR3 is made up of 13 amino acids. Trimming shortened V by 2 bases and J by 5 bases, and 7 bases separated the two germline ends. Germline V gene lookup returns CDR1 MNHEY and CDR2 SVGAGI. This CDR3 is CASSYIPDQPQHF. CDR3 DNA sequence: TGTGCCAGCAGTTACATCCCGGATCAGCCCCAGCATTTT.

The genes are TRBV6-6 and TRBJ2-7; 7 bases align to TRBD2. The CDR3 loop spans 16 amino acids. Germline CDR1 reads MNHNY; CDR2 reads SVGAGI (reference sequence). The ends lost 2 bases at V and 1 base at J; junction bases unmatched: 8. The CDR3 DNA reads TGTGCCAGCAGTTACGGGGACTATTTACTTTCCTACGAGCAGTACTTC. Protein: CASSYGDYLLSYEQYF.

CDR3 sequence reads: CASSQGPPGQPQHF. CDR3 nucleotides: TGCGCCAGCAGCCAAGGGCCCCCGGGACAGCCCCAGCATTTT. This sequence joins TRBV4-1 and TRBJ1-5, with D unclear. V was trimmed by 1 base and J by 7 bases, leaving 11 bases between them. CDR3 length: 14 residues. Looked up from germline, CDR1 is MGHRA and CDR2 is YSYEKL.

The count of this clone is one. Sequence at one end of the junction differs from germline and may be a read error. The chain combines TRBV7-9 with TRBJ1-1; TRBD1 matches 7 bases. Germline V gene lookup returns CDR1 SEHNR and CDR2 FQNEAQ (reference sequence). This CDR3 is 14 amino acids long. The CDR3 protein is CASSYQDRISDAFF. The CDR3 coding sequence is TGTGCCAGCAGCTACCAGGACAGGATATCTGATGCTTTCTTT.

The chain is built from TRBV28 and TRBJ2-7; TRBD1 might be the D (5 bases). Looked up from germline, CDR1 is MDHEN and CDR2 is SYDVKM. CDR3 length: 13 amino acids. With 6 bases removed from V and 3 bases from J, the gap between germline ends came to 12 bases. In DNA form, the CDR3 reads TGTGCCAGCAGACCGGCAGGGTTCTACGAGCAGTACTTC. This codes for CASRPAGFYEQYF.

This clone was observed a handful of times. The CDR3 loop is CASREQGGQETQYF. For the CDR3, the DNA is TGTGCCAGCAGGGAACAGGGGGGCCAAGAGACCCAGTACTTC. The rearrangement links TRBV6-1 to TRBJ2-5, with 8 bases matching TRBD1. J lost 1 base, V lost 6 bases, and 4 bases had no gene match. The CDR3 contains 14 residues. Germline V gene sequence: CDR1 MNHNS, CDR2 SASEGT.

The chain has TRBV7-9 and TRBJ1-2; TRBD1 is a possible D gene (5 bases). CDR3 length equals 16 residues. Germline V gene sequence: CDR1 SEHNR, CDR2 FQNEAQ (reference sequence). V was pared by 4 bases and J by 1 base, with 16 bases between. In nucleotides, the CDR3 is TGTGCCAGCAGCTCCCACACAGCGACAGTTAACTATGGCTACACCTTC. This sequence encodes CASSSHTATVNYGYTF. The full variable domain, rest sourced from reference TRBV7-9 and TRBJ1-2, is DTGVSQNPRHKITKRGQNVTFRCDPISEHNRLYWYRQTLGQGPEFLTYFQNEAQLEKSRLLSDRFSAERPKGSFSTLEIQRTEQGDSAMYLCASSSHTATVNYGYTFGSGTRLTVV.

The V and J genes are TRBV6-1 and TRBJ2-2; 8 nucleotides align to TRBD2. Germline loops: CDR1 MNHNS, CDR2 SASEGT. Trimming removed 2 bases from V and 5 bases from J; junction bases left unmatched: 4. The CDR3 contains 15 residues. The CDR3 DNA sequence: TGTGCCAGCAGTGAAATAGCGGGACCGACCGGGGAGCTGTTTTTT. This encodes CASSEIAGPTGELFF.

The chain uses TRBV28 and TRBJ2-5, with 9 positions matching TRBD2. The DNA matches TRBJ2-7 better at its end, which makes the J call doubtful. The CDR3 consists of 13 residues. From germline, CDR1 is MDHEN and CDR2 SYDVKM. The CDR3: CASSLGLAYEQYF. The CDR3 nucleotides are TGTGCCAGCAGTTTAGGACTAGCGTACGAGCAGTACTTC.

J is TRBJ2-1 and V is TRBV5-4, with 7 bases lining up with TRBD2. Trimming took 0 bases from V and 4 from J; bases not matched to a gene: 7. This CDR3 has 16 residues. The germline V gene has CDR1 SGHNT and CDR2 YYREEE (reference sequence). CDR3 DNA: TGTGCCAGCAGCTTGGGGGGCGGGAGTGGGTACAATGAGCAGTTCTTC. It is translated as CASSLGGGSGYNEQFF.

The V gene is TRBV11-3, the J gene TRBJ1-1; tentative D call: TRBD1 (6 bases). CDR3 length: 14 residues. Germline V CDR1 and CDR2: SGHNT, YENEEA. V dropped 5 bases and J dropped 6 bases, with 16 bases sitting between them. The CDR3 DNA follows: TGTGCCAGCAGCCCCGGGGGGGCCGGTTCTGAAGCTTTCTTT. Protein product: CASSPGGAGSEAFF.

The chain links TRBV7-3 to TRBJ1-1; TRBD1 is a possible D gene (5 bases). Between the trimmed V and J ends, which lost 1 base and 5 bases, there was a span of 11 bases. Germline assignment: CDR1 SGHTA and CDR2 FQGTGA. The CDR3 spans 14 residues. The CDR3 DNA is TGTGCCAGCAGCTTAAACGCGGGGCTGACTGAAGCTTTCTTT. Protein: CASSLNAGLTEAFF.

Only a few counts were recorded for this clone. The chain links TRBV7-2 to TRBJ2-7; 10 bases map to TRBD2. This CDR3 region has 14 residues. CDR1 is SGHTA, CDR2 FQGNSA, per germline. The ends lost 6 bases at V and 4 bases at J; junction bases unmatched: 6. CDR3 sequence (DNA): TGTGCCAGCAGTCCTCTAGCGGGAGTGTACGAGCAGTACTTC. It is translated as CASSPLAGVYEQYF.

This clone came up once. This sequence joins TRBV10-3 and TRBJ1-4; maybe TRBD1 (6 bases). CDR1 is ENHRY and CDR2 is SYGVKD in the germline V gene. Trimming took 6 bases from V and 5 from J, leaving 13 bases between them. The CDR3 extends over 14 amino acids. The CDR3 sequence: CAISKGELNEKLFF. In DNA, the CDR3 is TGTGCCATCAGCAAGGGGGAACTAAATGAAAAACTGTTTTTT.

V gene TRBV25-1 combines with J gene TRBJ1-4; TRBD1 aligns across 7 bases. V dropped 4 bases and J dropped 3; count of bases not matched to a gene: 5. The CDR3 runs 15 residues. CDR1 is MGHDK, CDR2 SYGVNS, per germline. The CDR3 DNA reads as TGTGCCAGCAGTGGGTGGACAGGAGCTAATGAAAAACTGTTTTTT. As protein: CASSGWTGANEKLFF.

The J gene is TRBJ2-7, the V gene TRBV23-1; 13 bases fit TRBD2. TRBV23-1 is an open reading frame whose function is uncertain. The J segment lost 2 bases and the V segment lost 0 bases, leaving 1 base of the junction unmatched. CDR3 size: 16 residues. The DNA for the CDR3 is TGCGCCAGCAGTCAATCAGGACTAGCGGGAGCCTACGAGCAGTACTTC. Translation: CASSQSGLAGAYEQYF.

J is TRBJ2-1 and V is TRBV7-3, with a possible D match to TRBD2 (5 bases). V was cut by 3 bases and J by 1 base, with 10 bases left in between. This CDR3 comprises 15 residues. Germline CDR1 is SGHTA and CDR2 is FQGTGA. The CDR3 loop reads CASSLGSGSYNEQFF. In DNA form, the CDR3 reads TGTGCCAGCAGCTTGGGGAGTGGGTCCTACAATGAGCAGTTCTTC.

The chain is built from TRBV6-5 and TRBJ2-7; 8 nucleotides line up with TRBD1. Germline V gene data show CDR1 as MNHEY and CDR2 as SVGAGI. CDR3 length: 16 amino acids. Trimming at V came to 2 bases and at J to 2 bases, leaving 8 bases not matched to a gene. CDR3 sequence: CASSYGAPQGAYEQYF. The CDR3 region has the DNA TGTGCCAGCAGTTACGGGGCACCACAGGGGGCCTACGAGCAGTACTTC.